The 28 T cell receptor beta chains given below trace back to one sample, sequenced in a study of T cells in Graves' hyperthyroidism and ophthalmopathy. TCR beta CDR3 region amplification was performed from RNA transcripts. With the HTBI primer set, the TCR CDR3 went through a first round of RT-PCR. Each CDR3 protein is one row after TCRdb ran MiXCR on the multiplex PCR reads. The repertoire holds about 300,000 distinct CDR3 sequences, with roughly 19% as singletons. Sequencing input: blood. The receptors derive from a man aged 45-60 years with Graves' ophthalmopathy.

This clonotype was seen ten or more times. This chain connects TRBV11-3 to TRBJ2-1; 13 bases are shared with TRBD2. V shed 1 base, J shed 8 bases, and the junction held 5 bases outside the gene matches. This CDR3 has 16 amino acids. Germline values: CDR1 SGHNT, CDR2 YENEEA. This chain's CDR3 is CASSLGTSGRVDEQFF. CDR3 DNA: TGTGCCAGCAGCTTAGGGACTAGCGGGAGAGTGGATGAGCAGTTCTTC.

The table lists this clonotype with a count of one. For the CDR3, the DNA is TGTGCCAGTCTCCTAGGGGACGAGCAGTACTTC. This encodes CASLLGDEQYF. The V and J genes are TRBV6-2 or TRBV6-3 and TRBJ2-7; TRBD1 is a possible D gene (5 bases). Germline V gene sequence: CDR1 MNHEY, CDR2 SVGEGT. The V end lost 9 bases, the J end lost 5 bases, and 11 bases lay between the germline ends. CDR3 size: 11 residues.

This clonotype turned up a few times. The chain uses TRBV6-1 and TRBJ2-1, with TRBD2 matching over 7 bases. Unmatched junction bases numbered 4, after V lost 4 bases and J lost 10 bases. There are 12 residues in the CDR3. CDR1 MNHNS and CDR2 SASEGT come from the germline V gene. The chain's CDR3 is CASSVRGDEQFF. The CDR3 DNA sequence: TGTGCCAGCAGTGTCCGGGGGGACGAGCAGTTCTTC.

The rearrangement joins TRBV7-9 to TRBJ2-5, with TRBD2 identical over 8 bases. There are 12 residues in the CDR3. Germline V gene data show CDR1 as SEHNR and CDR2 as FQNEAQ (reference sequence). V shed 11 bases, J shed 2 bases, and the junction held 4 bases outside the gene matches. CDR3 DNA: TGTGCCGGGGTAGCGGGACAAGAGACCCAGTACTTC. It yields the protein CAGVAGQETQYF.

On this clonotype: At one end the junction does not follow the germline gene, possibly because of a read error. The V gene is TRBV24-1, the J gene TRBJ2-1; 7 bases map to TRBD1. The CDR3 is made up of 18 amino acids. CDR1 is KGHDR, CDR2 SFDVKD, per germline. DNA for the CDR3: TGTGCCACCAGTGAATCCAGGGACAGTCTTAGATCCTACAATGGGCAGTTCTTC. Amino acids: CATSESRDSLRSYNGQFF.

This clonotype was seen at least ten times. The chain joins TRBV9 to TRBJ1-1; 7 nucleotides agree with TRBD1. V shed 3 bases, J shed 0 bases, and the junction held 5 bases outside the gene matches. Germline values: CDR1 SGDLS, CDR2 YYNGEE. The CDR3 has 15 residues. The CDR3 DNA follows: TGTGCCAGCAGCGCAGGACAGGTTTTGAACACTGAAGCTTTCTTT. Translated: CASSAGQVLNTEAFF.

J is TRBJ1-2 and V is TRBV10-3; D possibly corresponds to TRBD1 (6 bases). CDR1 and CDR2 (germline): ENHRY, SYGVKD. This CDR3 has 13 amino acids. V was shortened by 4 bases and J by 8 bases, with 14 bases between the two germline ends. CDR3 sequence reads: CAISADRGGGYTF. The CDR3 DNA is TGTGCCATCAGTGCAGATAGAGGGGGGGGCTACACCTTC.

In this sample, this clonotype turned up many times. The chain carries TRBV28 and TRBJ1-2; TRBD1 agrees at 7 bases. The CDR3 is 14 residues long. The germline V gene has CDR1 MDHEN and CDR2 SYDVKM. With V trimmed by 5 bases and J by 8 bases, 11 bases remained unmatched. The CDR3 DNA reads as TGTGCCAGCAGTCCAAGAGACAGGGCGCGCGGCTACACCTTC. This encodes CASSPRDRARGYTF.

This clonotype came up many times. J is TRBJ2-7 and V is TRBV12-3 or TRBV12-4; weak D call: TRBD1 (5 bases). The CDR3 contains 14 residues. The V end lost 3 bases, the J end lost 4 bases, and 13 bases lay between the germline ends. The CDR3 bases are TGTGCCAGCAGTTTGCGGCGGACATCGTACGAGCAGTACTTC. This gives the protein CASSLRRTSYEQYF.

Here the CDR3 reads CASSRTSGSLNEQFF. CDR3 nucleotides: TGTGCCAGCTCGCGGACTAGCGGGAGTCTCAATGAGCAGTTCTTC. The gene calls are TRBV27 and TRBJ2-1; 13 positions match TRBD2. Losses at the gene ends were 8 bases for V and 6 bases for J; bases not matched to a gene: 7. This CDR3 is 15 amino acids long. CDR1 is MNHEY, CDR2 SMNVEV, per germline (reference sequence).

The V call is TRBV27, the J call TRBJ1-5, with D perhaps TRBD1 (5 bases). With 5 bases removed from V and 0 bases from J, the gap between germline ends came to 11 bases. CDR3 size: 15 residues. Germline loops: CDR1 MNHEY, CDR2 SMNVEV (reference sequence). CDR3 sequence reads: CASSPRQYSNQPQHF. CDR3 DNA sequence: TGTGCCAGCAGTCCCCGACAGTATAGCAATCAGCCCCAGCATTTT.

In its sample, this clonotype was seen a few times. The rearrangement uses TRBV28 and TRBJ2-3; 11 bases align to TRBD2. The CDR3 totals 20 residues. V dropped 6 bases and J dropped 4; count of bases not matched to a gene: 21. Germline V CDR1 and CDR2: MDHEN, SYDVKM. CDR3 in amino acids: CASSQIRGGTSGAQADTQYF. CDR3 sequence (DNA): TGTGCCAGCAGCCAAATACGCGGCGGGACTAGCGGAGCCCAGGCAGATACGCAGTATTTT. The full variable domain, its missing parts supplied by reference TRBV28 and TRBJ2-3, is DVKVTQSSRYLVKRTGEKVFLECVQDMDHENMFWYRQDPGLGLRLIYFSYDVKMKEKGDIPEGYSVSREKKERFSLILESASTNQTSMYLCASSQIRGGTSGAQADTQYFGPGTRLTVL.

This clonotype was observed many times. The chain joins TRBV3-1 to TRBJ2-2, with D perhaps matching TRBD1 or TRBD2 (5 bases each). Germline CDR1 is LGHDT and CDR2 is YNNKEL (reference sequence). The CDR3 sequence is 14 residues long. V gave up 8 bases and J gave up 5 bases, with 15 bases separating them. The CDR3 loop is CASRPGWGTGELFF. CDR3 sequence (DNA): TGTGCCAGCCGTCCGGGGTGGGGGACCGGGGAGCTGTTTTTT.

The chain has TRBV29-1 and TRBJ2-7, with TRBD2 as a possible D gene (6 bases). The germline V gene encodes CDR1 SQVTM and CDR2 ANQGSEA. This CDR3 comprises 12 residues. Trimming stripped 6 bases from V and 1 base from J, with 10 bases between. For the CDR3, the DNA is TGCAGCGTGCGGGACCCTTCCTACGAGCAGTACTTC. Encoded protein: CSVRDPSYEQYF.

The V gene is TRBV10-3, the J gene TRBJ2-3; D might be TRBD2 (6 bases). Looked up from germline, CDR1 is ENHRY and CDR2 is SYGVKD. The V end lost 4 bases, the J end lost 5 bases, and 10 bases lay between the germline ends. The CDR3 consists of 13 residues. CDR3 sequence: CAISAGGRDTQYF. CDR3 nucleotides: TGTGCCATCAGTGCTGGGGGGAGAGATACGCAGTATTTT.

The chain uses TRBV19 and TRBJ2-7; perhaps TRBD1 as D (6 bases). Germline assignment: CDR1 LNHDA and CDR2 SQIVND (reference sequence). The V gene lost 3 bases and the J gene lost 0 bases, with 15 bases spanning the gap. The CDR3 has 16 residues. CDR3 sequence: CASSISGTTNSYEQYF. CDR3 DNA sequence: TGTGCCAGTAGTATCTCCGGGACAACGAACTCCTACGAGCAGTACTTC.

The rearrangement links TRBV9 to TRBJ1-5; D is undetermined. CDR3 size: 17 residues. Germline loops: CDR1 SGDLS, CDR2 YYNGEE. The V end lost 3 bases, the J end lost 6 bases, and 22 bases lay between the germline ends. The CDR3: CASSALPQTAWRQPQHF. CDR3 DNA sequence: TGTGCCAGCAGCGCCCTGCCCCAAACAGCCTGGCGTCAGCCCCAGCATTTT.

The chain uses TRBV28 and TRBJ1-4; the match to TRBD1 covers 8 bases. The CDR3 totals 14 residues. The V segment lost 6 bases and the J segment 6 bases; nucleotides outside the gene matches: 6. Germline CDR1 reads MDHEN; CDR2 reads SYDVKM. CDR3 amino acids: CASSSGGIDEKLFF. CDR3 nucleotide sequence: TGTGCCAGCAGCTCAGGGGGCATAGATGAAAAACTGTTTTTT.

This chain uses TRBV13 with TRBJ2-7, with 7 bases that match TRBD1. Germline assignment: CDR1 PRHDT and CDR2 FYEKMQ (reference sequence). The CDR3 has 16 residues. With 5 bases clipped from V and 0 bases from J, the junction kept 10 bases outside the gene matches. This chain's CDR3 is CASSKVTGISSYEQYF. DNA for the CDR3: TGTGCCAGCAGCAAAGTGACAGGGATTAGCTCCTACGAGCAGTACTTC.

This clonotype was found a few times. The chain has TRBV10-3 and TRBJ2-1; 12 positions match TRBD2. Trimming at V came to 10 bases and at J to 2 bases, leaving 6 bases not matched to a gene. CDR3 length: 15 residues. Germline V gene sequence: CDR1 ENHRY, CDR2 SYGVKD. The CDR3 DNA is TGTGCCACTAGGGGACTAGCGGGCACCTACAATGAGCAGTTCTTC. Its translation: CATRGLAGTYNEQFF.

The chain employs TRBV28 and TRBJ2-7; D remains unclear. The V gene's germline CDR1 is MDHEN and CDR2 SYDVKM. The CDR3 extends over 11 amino acids. Trimming took 3 bases from V and 6 from J, leaving 6 bases between them. The CDR3 bases are TGTGCCAGCAGTTTTCATGGCGAGCAGTACTTC. It yields the protein CASSFHGEQYF.

The CDR3: CASSPAPGLAYEQYF. In DNA form, the CDR3 reads TGTGCCAGCAGCCCGGCACCGGGACTAGCCTACGAGCAGTACTTC. This chain joins TRBV3-1 and TRBJ2-7, with TRBD2 matching 8 bases. Germline lookup yields CDR1 LGHDT and CDR2 YNNKEL (reference sequence). This CDR3 has 15 residues. V was clipped by 4 bases and J by 2 bases; unmatched bases: 7.

The chain recombines TRBV3-1 with TRBJ2-2, with 8 positions matching TRBD2. Germline V gene data show CDR1 as LGHDT and CDR2 as YNNKEL (reference sequence). This CDR3 spans 17 amino acids. Trimming cost V 4 bases and J 5 bases; bases outside gene matches: 12. CDR3: CASSPPGGGRRTGELFF. In nucleotides, the CDR3 is TGTGCCAGCAGCCCCCCGGGGGGGGGGCGACGGACCGGGGAGCTGTTTTTT.

The V gene is TRBV24-1, the J gene TRBJ1-1; D unresolved. Looked up from germline, CDR1 is KGHDR and CDR2 is SFDVKD. The CDR3 has 13 residues. V was shortened by 4 bases and J by 1 base, with 6 bases between the two germline ends. In DNA, the CDR3 is TGTGCCACCAGTGAGCACGAGAACACTGAAGCTTTCTTT. Amino acids: CATSEHENTEAFF.

This clonotype occurred many times. J is TRBJ2-3 and V is TRBV7-8; 8 positions agree with TRBD1. With V trimmed by 7 bases and J by 6 bases, 21 bases remained unmatched. The CDR3 is made up of 18 amino acids. Germline CDR1 reads SGHVS; CDR2 reads FQNEAQ. CDR3 amino acids: CASTLSLSTGASRDTQYF. CDR3 sequence (DNA): TGTGCCAGCACCCTTTCCTTATCGACAGGGGCGTCCAGGGATACGCAGTATTTT.

At least ten counts were recorded for this clonotype. This rearrangement joins TRBV20-1 to TRBJ1-6; D is uncertain. Trimming cost V 8 bases and J 2 bases, with 10 bases left between them. CDR1 is DFQATT and CDR2 is SNEGSKA in the germline V gene (reference sequence). CDR3 length equals 13 residues. DNA for the CDR3: TGCAGTCCGAAATCCACCTATAATTCACCCCTCCACTTT. Translating it yields CSPKSTYNSPLHF.

This clonotype appeared a few times. V is TRBV2 and J is TRBJ1-2; 9 bases are shared with TRBD1. CDR1 and CDR2 from the germline V gene are SNHLY and FYNNEI. Losses at the gene ends were 6 bases for V and 2 bases for J; bases not matched to a gene: 4. The CDR3 runs to 14 residues. CDR3 sequence reads: CASREQGANYGYTF. In nucleotides, the CDR3 is TGTGCCAGCAGGGAACAGGGGGCGAACTATGGCTACACCTTC.

Ten or more counts support this clonotype. The chain is built from TRBV7-2 and TRBJ2-7; TRBD2 agrees at 7 bases. Trimming cost V 5 bases and J 5 bases; bases outside gene matches: 6. Germline V lookup: CDR1 SGHTA, CDR2 FQGNSA. The CDR3 consists of 13 residues. CDR3 bases: TGTGCCAGCAGCCGGGACTATGGCAACGAGCAGTACTTC. As protein: CASSRDYGNEQYF.